This T cell receptor beta chain was found in a study of blood T cells in healthy people across ages. V trimming: 6 bases; J trimming: 4 bases; junction bases outside the gene matches: 10. CDR3 size: 15 residues. The V gene's germline CDR1 is SNHLY and CDR2 FYNNEI. This clonotype was found once. This may arise from a read error, as a much more abundant clone is one base away. Together with a sample-barcoded 5' primer, a J-beta primer mix was included in a second PCR lasting about 7 to 11 cycles. TCRdb re-analysed the 5' RACE reads in MiXCR, keeping a single row per CDR3 protein. This sample carries 730,000 or so distinct CDR3 sequences, approximately 40% of them seen once, and the ten largest clones take around 30%.

The V gene is TRBV2, the J gene TRBJ2-3; 7 bases map to TRBD1. This TCR was recovered from an elderly man in good health. Sequencing was carried out using blood. The CDR3 protein is CASSAGTASADTQYF. The CDR3, as DNA: TGTGCCAGCAGCGCCGGGACAGCGAGCGCAGATACGCAGTATTTT.